One and the same sample provided the 8 T cell receptor beta chains below, sequenced in a study of radiation and T cells in renal cell carcinoma. TCRdb's table, derived via immunoSEQ multiplex PCR, lists solely in-frame clones and lacks some. The repertoire holds about 130,000 clones, roughly 88% seen once, with about 11% in the top ten. The time point denotes: baseline pretreatment blood. The treatment is: 15 Gy SBRT to primary tumor, nephrectomy 4 weeks later. The sequencing here drew on blood, taken from a patient whose treatment included radiotherapy and nephrectomy. Source of these receptors: a woman aged 45 to 65 with renal cell carcinoma.

The chain combines TRBV25-1 with TRBJ2-5, with D perhaps matching TRBD2 (5 bases). This CDR3 spans 15 amino acids. Trimming pared 8 bases from V and 3 bases from J, leaving 19 bases between. Germline CDR1 is MGHDK and CDR2 is SYGVNS. CDR3 coding DNA: TGTGCCAGCCCCGGGTGGGTTCGGGATGAAGAGACCCAGTACTTC. Residues: CASPGWVRDEETQYF.

V and J are TRBV5-1 and TRBJ2-1; 13 bases match TRBD2. Germline V gene sequence: CDR1 SGHRS, CDR2 YFSETQ. The CDR3 is 13 amino acids. With 4 bases clipped from V and 12 bases from J, the junction kept 4 bases outside the gene matches. The DNA of the CDR3 is TGCGCCAGCAGCCCGGGACTAGCGGGGACGCAGTTCTTC. Amino acids: CASSPGLAGTQFF.

Regarding this clone: The final CDR3 position lacks the conserved phenylalanine or tryptophan, pointing to a likely read error. The limits of the CDR3 on the DNA are not certain, so only TCRdb's listed CDR3 is given. The CDR3 spells CASRPPGQPL. The rearrangement uses TRBV5-1 and TRBJ1-4; the table's TRBD1 call for D was not verified on the DNA. The germline V gene has CDR1 SGHRS and CDR2 YFSETQ. The CDR3 is 10 residues long, ends included.

The CDR3 DNA sequence: TGCGCCAGCAGCCCCGAGGACAGGGTCCACGAGACCCAGTACTTC. Its protein product is CASSPEDRVHETQYF. V and J are TRBV5-1 and TRBJ2-5; 8 nucleotides agree with TRBD1. The CDR3 spans 15 residues. V dropped 4 bases and J dropped 5; count of bases not matched to a gene: 10. CDR1 and CDR2 (germline): SGHRS, YFSETQ.

The V gene is TRBV2, the J gene TRBJ2-1; possible D gene TRBD1, 6 bases. CDR3 length: 15 amino acids. CDR1 and CDR2 (germline): SNHLY, FYNNEI. V was pared by 6 bases and J by 4 bases, with 16 bases between. The CDR3 protein is CASRKDRSGYNEQFF. CDR3 DNA: TGTGCCAGCAGGAAGGACAGATCGGGGTACAATGAGCAGTTCTTC. Drawing the rest from reference TRBV2 and TRBJ2-1, the complete variable domain is EPEVTQTPSHQVTQMGQEVILRCVPISNHLYFYWYRQILGQKVEFLVSFYNNEISEKSEIFDDQFSVERPDGSNFTLKIRSTKLEDSAMYFCASRKDRSGYNEQFFGPGTRLTVL.

This chain connects TRBV18 to TRBJ1-1, with D perhaps matching TRBD1 (5 bases). The V gene's germline CDR1 is KGHSH and CDR2 LQKENI. The CDR3 has 11 amino acids. V dropped 5 bases and J dropped 7 bases, with 8 bases sitting between them. The CDR3 reads CASSRGVEAFF. The CDR3 region has the DNA TGTGCCAGCTCAAGAGGGGTTGAAGCTTTCTTT.

The V gene is TRBV27, the J gene TRBJ1-3, with 7 bases that match TRBD1. This CDR3 spans 15 amino acids. Germline loops: CDR1 MNHEY, CDR2 SMNVEV (reference sequence). The ends lost 6 bases at V and 0 bases at J; junction bases unmatched: 5. This CDR3 is CASRVQGGSGNTIYF. The DNA for the CDR3 is TGTGCCAGCAGGGTGCAGGGGGGCTCTGGAAACACCATATATTTT.

This clone was detected once. The chain is built from TRBV2 and TRBJ2-5, with 8 bases that match TRBD2. The germline gives CDR1 SNHLY, CDR2 FYNNEI. V lost 6 bases and J lost 5; bases outside the gene matches: 8. The CDR3 contains 14 residues. CDR3 amino acids: CASRRAGAGETQYF. The CDR3 bases are TGTGCCAGCAGACGAGCGGGGGCGGGGGAGACCCAGTACTTC. Full variable domain (outside the CDR3, taken from reference TRBV2 and TRBJ2-5): EPEVTQTPSHQVTQMGQEVILRCVPISNHLYFYWYRQILGQKVEFLVSFYNNEISEKSEIFDDQFSVERPDGSNFTLKIRSTKLEDSAMYFCASRRAGAGETQYFGPGTRLLVL.